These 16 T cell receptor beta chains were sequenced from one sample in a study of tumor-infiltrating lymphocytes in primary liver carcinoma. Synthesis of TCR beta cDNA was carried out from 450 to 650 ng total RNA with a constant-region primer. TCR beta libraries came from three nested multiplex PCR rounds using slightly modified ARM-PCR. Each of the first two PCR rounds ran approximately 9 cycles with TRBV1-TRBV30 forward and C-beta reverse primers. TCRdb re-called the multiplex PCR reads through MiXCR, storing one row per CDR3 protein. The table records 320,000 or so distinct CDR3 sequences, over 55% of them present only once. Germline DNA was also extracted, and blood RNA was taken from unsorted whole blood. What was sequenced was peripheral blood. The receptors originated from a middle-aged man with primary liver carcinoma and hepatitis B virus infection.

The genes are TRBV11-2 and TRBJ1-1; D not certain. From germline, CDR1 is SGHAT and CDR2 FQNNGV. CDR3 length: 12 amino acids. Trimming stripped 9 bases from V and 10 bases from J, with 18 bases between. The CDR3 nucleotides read TGTGCCAGTAGCGCCCTTCAGGAGGGAGCTTTCTTT. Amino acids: CASSALQEGAFF. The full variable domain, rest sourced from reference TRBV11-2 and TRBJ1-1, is EAGVAQSPRYKIIEKRQSVAFWCNPISGHATLYWYQQILGQGPKLLIQFQNNGVVDDSQLPKDRFSAERLKGVDSTLKIQPAKLEDSAVYLCASSALQEGAFFGQGTRLTVV.

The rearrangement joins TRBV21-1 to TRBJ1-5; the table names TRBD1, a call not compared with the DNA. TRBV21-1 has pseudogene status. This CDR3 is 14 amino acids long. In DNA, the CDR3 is TGTGCCAGCAGCACCACAGGGGGGGGTCAGCCCCAGCATTTT. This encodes CASSTTGGGQPQHF.

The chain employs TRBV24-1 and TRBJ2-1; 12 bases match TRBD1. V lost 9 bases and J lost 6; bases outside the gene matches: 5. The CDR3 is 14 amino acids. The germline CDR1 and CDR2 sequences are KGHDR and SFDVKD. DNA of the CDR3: TGTGCCACCGGCCGGGACAGGGGGCGCAATGAGCAGTTCTTC. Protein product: CATGRDRGRNEQFF.

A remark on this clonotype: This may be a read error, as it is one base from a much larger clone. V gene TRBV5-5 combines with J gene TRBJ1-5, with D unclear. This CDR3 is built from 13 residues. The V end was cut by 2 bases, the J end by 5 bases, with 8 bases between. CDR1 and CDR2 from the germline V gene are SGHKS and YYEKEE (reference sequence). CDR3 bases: TGTGCCAGCAGCTTAGCCACCTATCAGCCCCAGCATTTT. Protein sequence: CASSLATYQPQHF.

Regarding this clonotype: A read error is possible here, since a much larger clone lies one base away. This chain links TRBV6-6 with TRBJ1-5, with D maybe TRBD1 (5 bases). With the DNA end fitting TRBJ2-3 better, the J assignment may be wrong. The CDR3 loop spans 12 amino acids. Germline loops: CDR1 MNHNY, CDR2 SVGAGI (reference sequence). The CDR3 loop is CASSQGPQPQYF. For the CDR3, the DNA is TGTGCCAGCAGTCAGGGTCCCCAGCCCCAGTATTTT.

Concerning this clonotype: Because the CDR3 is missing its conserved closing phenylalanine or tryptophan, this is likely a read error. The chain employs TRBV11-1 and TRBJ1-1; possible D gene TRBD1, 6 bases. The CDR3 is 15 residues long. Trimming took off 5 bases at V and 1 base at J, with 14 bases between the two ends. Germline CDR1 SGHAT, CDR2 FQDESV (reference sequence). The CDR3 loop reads CASSVDRDKNTEAFI. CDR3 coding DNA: TGTGCCAGCAGCGTTGACCGGGACAAGAACACTGAAGCTTTCATT.

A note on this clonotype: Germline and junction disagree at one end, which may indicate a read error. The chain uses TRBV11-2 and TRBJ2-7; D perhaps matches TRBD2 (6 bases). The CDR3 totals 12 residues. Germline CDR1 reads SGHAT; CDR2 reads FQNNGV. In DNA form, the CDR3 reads TGTGCCAGCAGCTTAGATCGGGGACTCCTCCGCTTC. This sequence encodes CASSLDRGLLRF.

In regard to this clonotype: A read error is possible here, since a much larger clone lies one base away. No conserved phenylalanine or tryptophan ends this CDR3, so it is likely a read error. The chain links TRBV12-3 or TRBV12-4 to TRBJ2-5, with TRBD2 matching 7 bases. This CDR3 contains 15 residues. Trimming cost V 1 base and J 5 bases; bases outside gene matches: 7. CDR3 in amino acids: CASSLGLAEGETQYL. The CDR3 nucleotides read TGTGCCAGCAGTTTAGGGCTAGCGGAGGGGGAGACCCAGTACTTA.

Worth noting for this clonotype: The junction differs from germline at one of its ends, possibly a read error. The DNA for the CDR3 is TGCACCAGCAGCCAAGCCGGAGGTCCGCGTGGCTATACCTTC. This encodes CTSSQAGGPRGYTF. The chain links TRBV4-1 to TRBJ1-2; D uncertain. Germline lookup yields CDR1 MGHRA and CDR2 YSYEKL. This CDR3 region has 14 residues.

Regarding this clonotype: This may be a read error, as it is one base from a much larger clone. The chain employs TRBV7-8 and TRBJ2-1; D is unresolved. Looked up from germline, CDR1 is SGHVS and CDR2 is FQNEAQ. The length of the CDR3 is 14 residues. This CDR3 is CASSPRHTYNEHFF. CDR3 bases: TGTGCCAGCAGCCCCCGACATACCTACAATGAGCATTTCTTC.

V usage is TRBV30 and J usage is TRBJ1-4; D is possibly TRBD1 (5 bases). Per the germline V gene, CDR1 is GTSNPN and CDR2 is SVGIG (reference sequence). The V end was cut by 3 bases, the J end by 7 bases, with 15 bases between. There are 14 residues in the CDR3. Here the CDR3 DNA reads TGTGCCTGGAGCCGCGTTCTTGGGGCTGAAAAACTGTTTTTT. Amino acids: CAWSRVLGAEKLFF.

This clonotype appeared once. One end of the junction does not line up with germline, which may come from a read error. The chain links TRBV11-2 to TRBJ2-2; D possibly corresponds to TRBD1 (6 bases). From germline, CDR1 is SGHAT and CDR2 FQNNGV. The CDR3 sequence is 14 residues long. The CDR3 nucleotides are TGTGTCAGCACCCCTGAGATCGGGACAGGGGAGCTGTTTTTT. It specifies CVSTPEIGTGELFF.

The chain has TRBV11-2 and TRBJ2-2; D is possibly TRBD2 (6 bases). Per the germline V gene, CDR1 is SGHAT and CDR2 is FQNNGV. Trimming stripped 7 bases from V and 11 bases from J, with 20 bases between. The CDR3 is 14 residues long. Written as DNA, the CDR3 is TGTGCCAGCAACCGCGGGGACGACATCGGAGAGCTGTTTTTT. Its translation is CASNRGDDIGELFF.

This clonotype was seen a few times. CDR3 amino acids: CASSPPGTGVLPYF. The CDR3 DNA is TGTGCCAGCAGCCCTCCCGGGACAGGGGTCTTACCGTACTTC. V is TRBV4-2 and J is TRBJ2-5; TRBD1 aligns across 10 bases. The CDR3 contains 14 residues. With 4 bases clipped from V and 13 bases from J, the junction kept 12 bases outside the gene matches. Germline V gene sequence: CDR1 LGHNA, CDR2 YNFKEQ.

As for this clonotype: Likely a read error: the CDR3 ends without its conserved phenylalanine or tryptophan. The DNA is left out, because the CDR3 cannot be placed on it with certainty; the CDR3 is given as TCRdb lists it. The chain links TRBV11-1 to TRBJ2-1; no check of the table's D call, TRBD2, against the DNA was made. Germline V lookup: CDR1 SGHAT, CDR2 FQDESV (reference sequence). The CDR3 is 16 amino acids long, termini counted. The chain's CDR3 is CASSQRTSGSWGEHFL.

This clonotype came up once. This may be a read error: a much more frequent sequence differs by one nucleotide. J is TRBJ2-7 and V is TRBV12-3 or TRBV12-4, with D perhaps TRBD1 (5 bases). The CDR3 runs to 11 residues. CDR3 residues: CAGSLHREQYF. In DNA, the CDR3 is TGTGCCGGCAGTTTACACAGGGAGCAGTACTTC.